In its sample, the clone carrying this T cell receptor delta chain is medium-sized. TCRdb re-identified clones in the RT-PCR reads via CATT. The sample holds about 2,500 delta-chain clones, around 1.5% seen once. This CDR3 is 17 amino acids long. The V and J ends lost 6 bases and 3 bases, in that order; junction bases with no gene match: 16. Germline values: CDR1 GEAIGNYY, CDR2 EKD. This entry is derived from a study of gamma-delta T cells after stem cell transplantation. The sequenced sample was gamma-delta T cells. The TCR was taken from a human donor. It is not recorded whose cells these are; they may come from a transplant donor. This chain joins TRDV2 and TRDJ1; 9 bases match TRDD3. CDR3 nucleotide sequence: TGTGCCTGTATCGAAGTTGGGGGATATTCTCACGCCGATAAACTCATCTTT. Amino acids: CACIEVGGYSHADKLIF.